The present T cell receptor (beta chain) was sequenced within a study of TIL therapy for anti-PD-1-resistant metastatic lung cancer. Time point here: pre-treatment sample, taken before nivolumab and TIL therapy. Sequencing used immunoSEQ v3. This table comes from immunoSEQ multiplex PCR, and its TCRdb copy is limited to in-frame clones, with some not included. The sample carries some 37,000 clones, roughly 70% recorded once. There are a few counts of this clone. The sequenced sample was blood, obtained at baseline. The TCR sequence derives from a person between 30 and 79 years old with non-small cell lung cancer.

The CDR3 protein is CASSRTGGFSEQYF. Written as DNA, the CDR3 is TGCGCCAGCAGCCGGACAGGGGGCTTTTCAGAGCAGTACTTC. The chain links TRBV5-1 to TRBJ2-7; 11 bases are shared with TRBD1. The CDR3 spans 14 residues. Germline V gene sequence: CDR1 SGHRS, CDR2 YFSETQ. Trimming cost V 4 bases and J 7 bases; bases outside gene matches: 7.